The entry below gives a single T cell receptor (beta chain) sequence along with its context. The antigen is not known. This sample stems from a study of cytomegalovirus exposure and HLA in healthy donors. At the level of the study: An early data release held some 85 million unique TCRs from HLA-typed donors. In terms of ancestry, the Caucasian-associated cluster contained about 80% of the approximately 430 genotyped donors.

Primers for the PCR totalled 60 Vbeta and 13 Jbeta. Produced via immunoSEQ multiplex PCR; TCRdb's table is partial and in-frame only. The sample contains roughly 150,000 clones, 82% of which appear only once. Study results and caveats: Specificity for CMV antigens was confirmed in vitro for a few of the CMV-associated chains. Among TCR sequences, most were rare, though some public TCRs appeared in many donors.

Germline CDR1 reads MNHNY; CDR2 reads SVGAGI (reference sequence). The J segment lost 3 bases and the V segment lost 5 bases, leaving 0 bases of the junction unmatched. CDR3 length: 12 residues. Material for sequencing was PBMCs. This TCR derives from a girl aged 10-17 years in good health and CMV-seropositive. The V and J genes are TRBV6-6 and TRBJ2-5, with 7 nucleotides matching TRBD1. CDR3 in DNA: TGTGCCAGCAGTCAGGGGGAAGAGACCCAGTACTTC. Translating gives CASSQGEETQYF.